Detailed here is one T cell receptor (beta chain). This entry comes from a study of blood T cells in healthy people across ages. The CDR3 totals 15 residues. Germline assignment: CDR1 SGHRS and CDR2 YFSETQ. V lost 5 bases to trimming and J lost 4 bases; unmatched junction nucleotides: 5. Combining a sample-barcoded 5' primer with a J-beta primer mix, a second PCR ran for roughly 7 to 12 cycles. TCRdb analysed the 5' RACE reads with MiXCR anew, one entry per CDR3 protein. The sample holds 780,000 or so distinct CDR3 sequences; 53% are singletons and the top ten take 40% to 50%. The material sequenced was blood. This clonotype was obtained from an elderly man in good health. The chain has TRBV5-1 and TRBJ2-1; 11 positions match TRBD2. CDR3 sequence: CASRLAGGTYNEQFF. CDR3 bases: TGCGCCAGCAGGCTAGCGGGAGGAACGTACAATGAGCAGTTCTTC.